This TCR beta chain was sequenced during a study of cytomegalovirus exposure and HLA in healthy donors. PCR employed 60 Vbeta and 13 Jbeta primers. The data were produced by immunoSEQ multiplex PCR, yet TCRdb's version contains in-frame clones alone and is incomplete. The table lists more than 100,000 clones, roughly 70% of them singletons. V lost 2 bases and J 6 bases, leaving 11 bases between the germline ends. From germline, CDR1 is SGHAT and CDR2 FQNNGV. CDR3 length: 15 residues. This TCR derives from a woman aged 35 to 49 in good health and CMV-seronegative. This chain links TRBV11-2 with TRBJ1-6, with D maybe TRBD1 (6 bases). The specimen sequenced was PBMCs. The CDR3 is CASSLSPDSNSPLHF. CDR3 sequence (DNA): TGTGCCAGCAGCTTATCCCCGGACAGTAATTCACCCCTCCACTTT. The complete variable domain, with remaining parts taken from reference TRBV11-2 and TRBJ1-6, reads EAGVAQSPRYKIIEKRQSVAFWCNPISGHATLYWYQQILGQGPKLLIQFQNNGVVDDSQLPKDRFSAERLKGVDSTLKIQPAKLEDSAVYLCASSLSPDSNSPLHFGNGTRLTVT.